The sequence of this T cell receptor (beta chain) was determined in a study of T cell changes during pregnancy in multiple sclerosis. This clone showed up just a few times. Using immunoSEQ multiplex PCR, the repertoire was profiled, and TCRdb retains in-frame clones only, with some absent. The sample yields roughly 70,000 clones, around nine tenths seen once. Trimming at V came to 6 bases and at J to 12 bases, leaving 7 bases not matched to a gene. Germline V gene lookup returns CDR1 SQVTM and CDR2 ANQGSEA. This CDR3 contains 10 residues. The chain employs TRBV29-1 and TRBJ1-2, with 7 bases lining up with TRBD1. The source of this sequence is a female donor with multiple sclerosis, enrolled in a pregnancy study. Source: peripheral blood, taken before pregnancy. As DNA, the CDR3 is TGCAGCGTCCTAGACAGGGAAAACACCTTC. Translating gives CSVLDRENTF.